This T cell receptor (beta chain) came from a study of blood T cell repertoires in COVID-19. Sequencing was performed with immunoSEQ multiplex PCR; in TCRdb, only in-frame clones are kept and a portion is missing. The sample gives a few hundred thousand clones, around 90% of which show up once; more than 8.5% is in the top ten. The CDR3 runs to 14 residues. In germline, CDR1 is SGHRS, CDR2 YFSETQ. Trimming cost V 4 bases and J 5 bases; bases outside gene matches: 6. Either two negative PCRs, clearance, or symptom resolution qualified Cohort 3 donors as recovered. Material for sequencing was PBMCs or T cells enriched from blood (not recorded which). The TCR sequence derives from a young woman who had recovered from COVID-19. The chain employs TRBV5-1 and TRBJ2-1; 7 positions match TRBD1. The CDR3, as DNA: TGCGCCAGCAGCCATCAGGGGGTGGACAATGAGCAGTTCTTC. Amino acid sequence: CASSHQGVDNEQFF. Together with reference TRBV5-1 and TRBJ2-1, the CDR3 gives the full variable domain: KAGVTQTPRYLIKTRGQQVTLSCSPISGHRSVSWYQQTPGQGLQFLFEYFSETQRNKGNFPGRFSGRQFSNSRSEMNVSTLELGDSALYLCASSHQGVDNEQFFGPGTRLTVL.